Presented here are 24 T cell receptor beta chains from one specimen sequenced in a study of identical twins. Using its own MiXCR run on the 5' RACE reads, TCRdb lists one record per CDR3 protein. The sample yields 450,000 or so distinct CDR3 sequences, approximately 14% seen once. These data were likewise used in another study, on yellow fever vaccine responses in identical twins.

The material sequenced was CD4+ T cells sorted from blood. The receptor source for this set is a woman aged 18 to 35 in good health.

The sample holds many counts of this clonotype. The J gene is TRBJ2-3, the V gene TRBV12-3 or TRBV12-4, with 8 bases identical to TRBD2. Trimming took 6 bases from V and 3 from J; bases not matched to a gene: 11. The CDR3 contains 16 residues. The CDR3 loop is CASRSGRGKSTDTQYF. DNA for the CDR3: TGTGCCAGCAGGTCCGGGAGGGGGAAATCGACAGATACGCAGTATTTT.

This clonotype showed up just a few times. V is TRBV5-1 and J is TRBJ1-6, with D perhaps matching TRBD1 (5 bases). Germline V CDR1 and CDR2: SGHRS, YFSETQ. Trimming shortened V by 3 bases and J by 6 bases, and 13 bases separated the two germline ends. The CDR3 has 15 residues. CDR3: CASSSTQASNSPLHF. The CDR3 DNA reads as TGCGCCAGCAGCTCCACACAGGCGAGTAATTCACCCCTCCACTTT.

J is TRBJ2-7 and V is TRBV20-1; 8 positions match TRBD1. The CDR3 is 12 amino acids. After removal of 5 bases from V and 2 bases from J, the junction contained 2 bases not matched to a gene. CDR1 and CDR2 from the germline V gene are DFQATT and SNEGSKA (reference sequence). CDR3 amino acids: CSAHRGTYEQYF. In DNA, the CDR3 is TGCAGTGCTCACAGGGGGACCTACGAGCAGTACTTC.

V and J are TRBV5-1 and TRBJ2-2; tentative D call: TRBD2 (6 bases). Trimming removed 0 bases at V and 5 bases at J, with 14 bases between. The CDR3 has 16 residues. Germline V gene lookup returns CDR1 SGHRS and CDR2 YFSETQ. The CDR3 region has the DNA TGCGCCAGCAGCTTGGGACGGGAGTTGTTTACCGGGGAGCTGTTTTTT. Its translation: CASSLGRELFTGELFF.

V is TRBV3-1 and J is TRBJ2-1, with D perhaps matching TRBD2 (6 bases). The CDR3 spans 16 residues. CDR1 LGHDT and CDR2 YNNKEL come from the germline V gene (reference sequence). V lost 0 bases to trimming and J lost 9 bases, with 18 bases between them. CDR3 bases: TGTGCCAGCAGCCAAGATGGGACGGGAGTTCATGGTGAGCAGTTCTTC. Translating gives CASSQDGTGVHGEQFF.

The rearrangement joins TRBV7-9 to TRBJ2-3, with D unclear. Trimming took 2 bases from V and 0 from J, leaving 9 bases between them. The V gene's germline CDR1 is SEHNR and CDR2 FQNEAQ (reference sequence). The CDR3 runs to 15 residues. This chain's CDR3 is CASSLPVMSTDTQYF. Written as DNA, the CDR3 is TGTGCCAGCAGCTTACCCGTTATGAGCACAGATACGCAGTATTTT.

The gene calls are TRBV5-1 and TRBJ2-5; 8 bases line up with TRBD2. Germline CDR1 is SGHRS and CDR2 is YFSETQ. V lost 4 bases, J lost 2 bases, and 4 bases stayed unmatched. The CDR3 spans 14 residues. The CDR3 DNA sequence: TGCGCCAGCAGCCGGGGGGGCCTTCAAGAGACCCAGTACTTC. It codes for CASSRGGLQETQYF. Combining the CDR3 with reference TRBV5-1 and TRBJ2-5 gives the whole variable domain KAGVTQTPRYLIKTRGQQVTLSCSPISGHRSVSWYQQTPGQGLQFLFEYFSETQRNKGNFPGRFSGRQFSNSRSEMNVSTLELGDSALYLCASSRGGLQETQYFGPGTRLLVL.

This clonotype showed up just a few times. J is TRBJ2-7 and V is TRBV7-9, with D unclear. The CDR3 contains 14 residues. The germline CDR1 and CDR2 sequences are SEHNR and FQNEAQ (reference sequence). V was shortened by 8 bases and J by 5 bases, with 19 bases between the two germline ends. As DNA, the CDR3 is TGTGCCAGCCCGCAGCAGATACAGCGCCACGAGCAGTACTTC. This encodes CASPQQIQRHEQYF.

The sample holds a few counts of this clonotype. The chain uses TRBV28 and TRBJ2-7, with D unclear. Trimming cost V 6 bases and J 2 bases, with 8 bases left between them. Germline CDR1 MDHEN, CDR2 SYDVKM. The CDR3 totals 12 residues. The CDR3: CASRLSAYEQYF. The CDR3 DNA reads as TGTGCCAGCAGGCTCAGTGCCTACGAGCAGTACTTC.

The rearrangement joins TRBV10-3 to TRBJ2-1, with 10 bases identical to TRBD2. CDR3 length: 14 amino acids. Germline V gene sequence: CDR1 ENHRY, CDR2 SYGVKD. Trimming took 8 bases from V and 4 from J; bases not matched to a gene: 5. The DNA for the CDR3 is TGTGCCATCTCCCTAGCGGGAGATTACAATGAGCAGTTCTTC. Protein: CAISLAGDYNEQFF.

CDR3 sequence (DNA): TGTGCCAGCAGTCCTACCTCTGGCAATGAGCAGTTCTTC. Translating gives CASSPTSGNEQFF. The chain combines TRBV2 with TRBJ2-1; the D is unclear. Trimming left V 5 bases short and J 6 bases short, with 11 bases between. This CDR3 has 13 residues. Germline V gene sequence: CDR1 SNHLY, CDR2 FYNNEI.

This clonotype appeared a few times. The chain uses TRBV6-2 or TRBV6-3 and TRBJ2-7; TRBD2 matches 11 bases. V was pared by 8 bases and J by 3 bases, with 18 bases of the junction left unmatched. This CDR3 has 18 residues. The germline CDR1 and CDR2 sequences are MNHEY and SVGEGT. CDR3 nucleotide sequence: TGTGCCAGCCGTCCGGGACTAGCGGTAGGATATCAGAACTACGAGCAGTACTTC. This gives the protein CASRPGLAVGYQNYEQYF.

This clonotype has at least ten counts. The chain uses TRBV5-1 and TRBJ2-1, with 13 nucleotides matching TRBD2. The V segment lost 4 bases and the J segment 5 bases; nucleotides outside the gene matches: 3. Germline V gives CDR1 SGHRS, CDR2 YFSETQ. The CDR3 sequence is 15 residues long. DNA of the CDR3: TGCGCCAGCAGCGATGGGACTAGCGGGAACAATGAGCAGTTCTTC. It translates to CASSDGTSGNNEQFF.

This clonotype was found a few times. This chain uses TRBV12-3 or TRBV12-4 with TRBJ2-1; D possibly uses TRBD1 or TRBD2 (5 bases each). The CDR3 extends over 15 amino acids. V was shortened by 3 bases and J by 4 bases, with 13 bases between the two germline ends. CDR3 loop: CASSLSQGAYNEQFF. DNA for the CDR3: TGTGCCAGCAGTTTGTCCCAGGGAGCGTACAATGAGCAGTTCTTC.

This clonotype was seen more than once but under ten times. The V call is TRBV3-1, the J call TRBJ2-1; TRBD2 agrees at 8 bases. CDR3 length: 15 amino acids. V lost 1 base, J lost 4 bases, and 3 bases stayed unmatched. The germline V gene has CDR1 LGHDT and CDR2 YNNKEL (reference sequence). In DNA, the CDR3 is TGTGCCAGCAGCCAAGCGTCTAGCGGGTACAATGAGCAGTTCTTC. It specifies CASSQASSGYNEQFF.

This clonotype was detected a few times. This rearrangement joins TRBV12-3 or TRBV12-4 to TRBJ2-3; possibly TRBD1 or TRBD2 for D (5 bases each). The CDR3 contains 15 residues. V gave up 6 bases and J gave up 5 bases, with 18 bases separating them. The CDR3 loop is CASRATGTLGDTQYF. For the CDR3, the DNA is TGTGCCAGCAGAGCCACCGGGACCTTGGGAGATACGCAGTATTTT.

The rearrangement links TRBV9 to TRBJ1-2, with D possibly being TRBD1 (5 bases). Germline CDR1 and CDR2: SGDLS and YYNGEE. Trimming took 4 bases from V and 5 from J, leaving 15 bases between them. The CDR3 covers 14 residues. CDR3 residues: CASSLSGLWYGYTF. The CDR3 DNA is TGTGCCAGCAGCTTATCAGGGTTGTGGTATGGCTACACCTTC.

This clonotype was seen a few times. The rearrangement joins TRBV29-1 to TRBJ2-1, with 7 bases fitting TRBD1. V dropped 6 bases and J dropped 3; count of bases not matched to a gene: 11. The CDR3 spans 15 residues. Germline loops: CDR1 SQVTM, CDR2 ANQGSEA. The CDR3 reads CSVLIMRQGYNEQFF. CDR3 bases: TGCAGCGTGCTAATTATGAGACAGGGCTACAATGAGCAGTTCTTC.

This clonotype turned up a few times. V usage is TRBV7-9 and J usage is TRBJ2-2, with no clear D. V lost 4 bases and J lost 2, with 5 bases in between. Per the germline V gene, CDR1 is SEHNR and CDR2 is FQNEAQ (reference sequence). The CDR3 covers 13 residues. CDR3 DNA: TGTGCCAGCAGCTATGAAAACACCGGGGAGCTGTTTTTT. As protein: CASSYENTGELFF.

This clonotype turned up a few times. The DNA of the CDR3 is TGCGCCAGCAGAGGGACTAGAGTTGACACCGGGGAGCTGTTTTTT. Translating it yields CASRGTRVDTGELFF. This chain links TRBV5-1 with TRBJ2-2; 8 bases map to TRBD2. With V trimmed by 5 bases and J by 3 bases, 6 bases remained unmatched. The CDR3 is 15 amino acids. The germline CDR1 and CDR2 sequences are SGHRS and YFSETQ.

V is TRBV24-1 and J is TRBJ2-1; 8 bases line up with TRBD1. Per the germline V gene, CDR1 is KGHDR and CDR2 is SFDVKD. This CDR3 has 16 amino acids. V trimming: 2 bases; J trimming: 5 bases; junction bases outside the gene matches: 7. The CDR3 loop is CATSDYGTGGDNEQFF. The CDR3 DNA sequence: TGTGCCACCAGTGATTACGGGACAGGAGGCGACAATGAGCAGTTCTTC.

The table lists this clonotype with a few counts. The CDR3 is CSARDSRTGSTGELFF. The CDR3 region has the DNA TGCAGTGCTAGAGATAGCCGGACAGGCAGCACCGGGGAGCTGTTTTTT. V gene TRBV20-1 combines with J gene TRBJ2-2, with 7 bases fitting TRBD1. J lost 4 bases, V lost 0 bases, and 8 bases had no gene match. The CDR3 sequence is 16 residues long. CDR1 DFQATT and CDR2 SNEGSKA come from the germline V gene (reference sequence).

This clonotype was detected only a few times. This chain uses TRBV5-1 with TRBJ2-7; TRBD2 might be the D (6 bases). V lost 3 bases to trimming and J lost 1 base, with 14 bases between them. The CDR3 spans 15 residues. The germline CDR1 and CDR2 sequences are SGHRS and YFSETQ. The CDR3 spells CASSSPTSRSYEQYF. CDR3 coding DNA: TGCGCCAGCAGCTCTCCCACTAGCAGGTCCTACGAGCAGTACTTC. The entire variable domain, with the rest obtained from reference TRBV5-1 and TRBJ2-7, is as follows: KAGVTQTPRYLIKTRGQQVTLSCSPISGHRSVSWYQQTPGQGLQFLFEYFSETQRNKGNFPGRFSGRQFSNSRSEMNVSTLELGDSALYLCASSSPTSRSYEQYFGPGTRLTVT.

Ten or more counts support this clonotype. The rearrangement links TRBV14 to TRBJ2-1; no firm D call. This CDR3 is 13 amino acids long. Germline CDR1 is SGHDN and CDR2 is FVKESK. V lost 2 bases, J lost 2 bases, and 4 bases lay in between. Written as DNA, the CDR3 is TGTGCCAGCAGCCAAACAGCCTACAATGAGCAGTTCTTC. It codes for CASSQTAYNEQFF.